Below are 4 T cell receptor beta chains sequenced from a single sample in a study of early stage breast cancer tumors. Method: immunoSEQ multiplex PCR; TCRdb's copy keeps in-frame clones and lacks some. Among tens of thousands of clones listed, about 74% were seen once. The sequenced material came from blood. The receptor set was obtained from a person aged 25 to 39 with breast cancer.

The chain combines TRBV19 with TRBJ1-1; maybe TRBD1 (6 bases). Germline CDR1 is LNHDA and CDR2 is SQIVND (reference sequence). The germline V and J ends were trimmed by 3 bases and 11 bases, with 28 bases remaining between them. The CDR3 consists of 17 residues. The CDR3 nucleotides read TGTGCCAGTAGTATCGTAGCCTTAGGGGGGGCGGAAGACGGTGCTTTCTTT. This encodes CASSIVALGGAEDGAFF.

The rearrangement links TRBV6-1 to TRBJ1-1, with a weak D call TRBD1 (5 bases). V lost 6 bases to trimming and J lost 11 bases, with 13 bases between them. CDR3 size: 11 residues. Per germline, CDR1 MNHNS and CDR2 SASEGT. CDR3 sequence reads: CASRSQGRAFF. In DNA, the CDR3 is TGTGCCAGCAGGAGCCAGGGAAGGGCTTTCTTT.

Only one count was recorded for this clone. The CDR3 nucleotides are TGTGCCAGCACCGTGAGCTCCTACAATGAGCAGTTCTTC. Encoded protein: CASTVSSYNEQFF. The rearrangement uses TRBV5-5 and TRBJ2-1; D gene ambiguous. This CDR3 has 13 amino acids. Germline assignment: CDR1 SGHKS and CDR2 YYEKEE (reference sequence). V lost 6 bases and J lost 0, with 7 bases in between. Full variable domain (remainder filled in from reference TRBV5-5 and TRBJ2-1): DAGVTQSPTHLIKTRGQQVTLRCSPISGHKSVSWYQQVLGQGPQFIFQYYEKEERGRGNFPDRFSARQFPNYSSELNVNALLLGDSALYLCASTVSSYNEQFFGPGTRLTVL.

This clone has more than one count but fewer than ten. The chain is built from TRBV7-2 and TRBJ2-1; possible D gene TRBD2, 6 bases. The germline V gene encodes CDR1 SGHTA and CDR2 FQGNSA. The CDR3 has 17 residues. Trimming took 3 bases from V and 3 from J, leaving 18 bases between them. The CDR3 sequence is CASSFRSQRADYNEQFF. The CDR3 nucleotides read TGTGCCAGCAGCTTCAGGTCCCAGCGGGCTGACTACAATGAGCAGTTCTTC.